The clone carrying this T cell receptor beta chain appeared many times. The antigen is not known. The sample is drawn from a study of identical twins. Points from the study as a whole: The presence of invariant MAIT and iNKT cells could partly confound analyses of zero-insertion sequences.

Template switching, a step in the protocol, added a universal primer site, and cDNA carried unique molecular identifiers. Each CDR3 protein gets one entry after TCRdb re-called the 5' RACE reads with MiXCR. The table lists fewer than 800,000 distinct CDR3 sequences, about 7.6% of them singletons. Germline assignment: CDR1 DFQATT and CDR2 SNEGSKA (reference sequence). Trimming at V came to 3 bases and at J to 0 bases, leaving 8 bases not matched to a gene. This CDR3 has 16 residues. The sample was also linked to a second study, of yellow fever vaccine responses in identical twins. That work adds: Twins' vaccine T cell responses reportedly seemed partly convergent and partly personalized.

The sample comprised PBMCs. This clonotype originated in a woman in her late teens or twenties in good health. V usage is TRBV20-1 and J usage is TRBJ2-1; 7 bases map to TRBD2. CDR3 in DNA: TGCAGTGCTAGTTCCCCTCTAGCGGCCTCCTACAATGAGCAGTTCTTC. Translation: CSASSPLAASYNEQFF.